The T cell receptor delta chain under discussion was sequenced for a study of γδ T cells in repeated Plasmodium falciparum infection. Study-wide context: Donors had four controlled P. falciparum NF54 infections over approximately 640 days. Malian repertoires were sampled cross-sectionally without transmission and longitudinally through febrile malaria.

In the case of this clone: It differs at one base from a far larger clone, so likely a read error. Other DNA sequences in the same sample also yield this CDR3.

TRG and TRD sequences were obtained from every sorted gammadelta sample. TCRdb repeated clone calling on the multiplex PCR reads with CATT. This sample has tens of thousands of delta-chain clones; more than 0.85% occur once, and the top ten carry just under 10%. Specimen: gamma-delta T cells from blood. This TCR derives from a pool of human donors (malaria-infected and uninfected, not separated).

CDR3: CACDTLQDWGNNTDKLIF. The CDR3 DNA follows: TGTGCCTGTGACACCCTACAGGACTGGGGAAACAACACCGATAAACTCATCTTT. J is TRDJ1 and V is TRDV2, with TRDD3 matching over 7 bases. The J gene is not listed in TCRdb, so it was assigned here from a DNA match to germline. The CDR3 length is 18 residues. V lost 0 bases, J lost 0 bases, and 12 bases stayed unmatched. Germline V CDR1 and CDR2: GEAIGNYY, EKD.